What follows are 15 T cell receptor beta chains derived from one specimen sequenced in a study of cytomegalovirus exposure and HLA in healthy donors. PCR amplification relied on 60 Vbeta primers (plus 13 Jbeta primers). This table comes from immunoSEQ multiplex PCR, and its TCRdb copy is limited to in-frame clones, with some not included. The sample holds over 110,000 clones, around 82% seen once. The specimen was PBMCs. These receptor sequences come from a woman aged 18-30 years in good health and CMV-seropositive.

The V call is TRBV5-1, the J call TRBJ1-4; 7 positions match TRBD1. The length of the CDR3 is 15 residues. V gave up 4 bases and J gave up 4 bases; unmatched junction bases: 7. Germline-derived CDR1 and CDR2 are SGHRS and YFSETQ. The CDR3 DNA reads as TGCGCCAGCAGCGAAGGGGACAGACGTAATGAAAAACTGTTTTTT. Protein product: CASSEGDRRNEKLFF.

CDR3 residues: CASSFKTSGGMNTGELFF. The CDR3 DNA reads as TGTGCCAGCAGCTTTAAGACTAGCGGGGGGATGAACACCGGGGAGCTGTTTTTT. The genes are TRBV5-6 and TRBJ2-2, with TRBD2 matching over 13 bases. The J segment lost 1 base and the V segment lost 2 bases, leaving 5 bases of the junction unmatched. Germline CDR1 reads SGHDT; CDR2 reads YYEEEE. The length of the CDR3 is 18 residues.

This CDR3 reads CASSLLIASPEKLFF. The CDR3 nucleotides are TGTGCCAGCAGCCTTCTTATAGCAAGCCCTGAAAAACTGTTTTTT. The chain recombines TRBV6-1 with TRBJ1-4; D not certain. The CDR3 covers 15 residues. V was clipped by 6 bases and J by 7 bases, with 18 bases between them. CDR1 MNHNS and CDR2 SASEGT come from the germline V gene.

This chain joins TRBV11-2 and TRBJ1-5, with 7 positions matching TRBD1. This CDR3 contains 13 residues. V lost 4 bases to trimming and J lost 5 bases; unmatched junction nucleotides: 2. Per the germline V gene, CDR1 is SGHAT and CDR2 is FQNNGV. The CDR3 region is CASSSDRDQPQHF. The CDR3 DNA sequence: TGTGCCAGCAGCTCCGACAGGGATCAGCCCCAGCATTTT.

This clone was detected only once. This sequence joins TRBV9 and TRBJ2-6; TRBD1 agrees at 7 bases. Germline-derived CDR1 and CDR2 are SGDLS and YYNGEE. V was clipped by 7 bases and J by 4 bases; unmatched bases: 11. The CDR3 consists of 16 residues. The CDR3 region has the DNA TGTGCCAGCTCTACTACGACAGGGTGGGGGGCCAACGTCCTGACTTTC. Translating gives CASSTTTGWGANVLTF.

This clone was seen once. The chain recombines TRBV28 with TRBJ1-1, with TRBD1 as a possible D gene (6 bases). The germline gives CDR1 MDHEN, CDR2 SYDVKM. The CDR3 has 16 residues. Between the trimmed V and J ends, which lost 2 bases and 0 bases, there was a span of 13 bases. The CDR3 DNA reads TGTGCCAGCAGTTTAGGGGGGGGCCTTATGAACACTGAAGCTTTCTTT. It encodes CASSLGGGLMNTEAFF.

Regarding this clone: The junction differs from germline at one of its ends, possibly a read error. The chain employs TRBV5-1 and TRBJ1-2; 7 bases fit TRBD1. The CDR3 extends over 16 amino acids. The germline gives CDR1 SGHRS, CDR2 YFSETQ. The CDR3 here is CVSSRGQDRLTYGYTF. The CDR3 DNA sequence: TGCGTCAGCAGCCGCGGACAGGACCGCCTTACTTATGGCTACACCTTC.

The CDR3 reads CASSQDPVPSDEQFF. Written as DNA, the CDR3 is TGCGCCAGCAGCCAAGATCCCGTCCCCAGCGATGAGCAGTTCTTC. V usage is TRBV4-3 and J usage is TRBJ2-1; D remains unclear. Trimming removed 0 bases from V and 8 bases from J, with 14 bases in between. CDR1 is LGHNA, CDR2 YSLEER, per germline. CDR3 length: 15 residues.

The genes are TRBV5-1 and TRBJ1-1; D is ambiguous. V was shortened by 3 bases and J by 4 bases, with 19 bases between the two germline ends. The germline V gene has CDR1 SGHRS and CDR2 YFSETQ. The CDR3 is 16 residues long. The DNA for the CDR3 is TGCGCCAGCAGCTCACCTCAAGGCGGCGATGGCACTGAAGCTTTCTTT. Encoded protein: CASSSPQGGDGTEAFF.

V and J are TRBV10-3 and TRBJ2-2; D possibly corresponds to TRBD2 (5 bases). Germline CDR1 and CDR2: ENHRY and SYGVKD. The CDR3 runs 16 residues. V lost 9 bases, J lost 1 base, and 18 bases lay in between. CDR3 coding DNA: TGTGCCATATCGAGGGCGAACGAACTGAACACCGGGGAGCTGTTTTTT. The encoded protein is CAISRANELNTGELFF.

CDR3 region: CASSDRGNTEAFF. DNA for the CDR3: TGTGCCAGCAGTGATCGGGGGAACACTGAAGCTTTCTTT. The J gene is TRBJ1-1, the V gene TRBV6-1, with unresolved D. V was trimmed by 3 bases and J by 1 base, leaving 6 bases between them. Germline loops: CDR1 MNHNS, CDR2 SASEGT. The CDR3 has 13 amino acids.

The chain is built from TRBV15 and TRBJ1-2; D might be TRBD1 (5 bases). V dropped 1 base and J dropped 0 bases, with 12 bases sitting between them. CDR1 is LNHNV and CDR2 is YYDKDF in the germline V gene (reference sequence). The CDR3 has 16 amino acids. In nucleotides, the CDR3 is TGTGCCACCAGCAGAGTCCCAGGGCCTACTAACTATGGCTACACCTTC. Translated, it gives CATSRVPGPTNYGYTF.

The count of this clone is one. The chain uses TRBV4-1 and TRBJ2-1; 9 nucleotides agree with TRBD2. The germline gives CDR1 MGHRA, CDR2 YSYEKL. The CDR3 has 16 residues. V shed 1 base and J 4 bases; nucleotides not matched to a gene: 5. The CDR3 spells CASSQGPSGIYNEQFF. The CDR3 nucleotides are TGCGCCAGCAGCCAAGGGCCTAGCGGGATTTACAATGAGCAGTTCTTC.

The chain uses TRBV6-8 and TRBJ2-7; D is perhaps TRBD2 (5 bases). The V gene's germline CDR1 is MNHGY and CDR2 SAAAGT. This CDR3 region has 16 residues. Trimming removed 2 bases at V and 4 bases at J, with 18 bases between. CDR3 sequence (DNA): TGTGCCAGCAGTTACGTAGACTCCCCTAGCCCATACGAGCAGTACTTC. Protein: CASSYVDSPSPYEQYF.

This sequence joins TRBV7-2 and TRBJ2-7; 10 nucleotides agree with TRBD2. Germline V gene lookup returns CDR1 SGHTA and CDR2 FQGNSA. CDR3 size: 18 residues. V trimming: 4 bases; J trimming: 1 base; junction bases outside the gene matches: 13. CDR3 sequence (DNA): TGTGCCAGCAGCTCCTACCCGTTAGCGGGGGGCGTATCCTACGAGCAGTACTTC. Translating gives CASSSYPLAGGVSYEQYF. Looking up the rest from reference TRBV7-2 and TRBJ2-7 gives the full variable domain: GAGVSQSPSNKVTEKGKDVELRCDPISGHTALYWYRQSLGQGLEFLIYFQGNSAPDKSGLPSDRFSAERTGGSVSTLTIQRTQQEDSAVYLCASSSYPLAGGVSYEQYFGPGTRLTVT.